The sequence of this T cell receptor (beta chain) was determined in a study of blood T cell repertoires in COVID-19. Study at large: PBMCs, B-cell-depleted T cells, or T cells provided the cDNA or gDNA that made up the material.

Source study methods: Scientists estimated how many nucleated cells there were by amplifying reference gene primers. Sequencing used immunoSEQ multiplex PCR; TCRdb keeps in-frame clones, though not all of them. V, J and clone size are those of that table, while D and trimming were read from the DNA. In the table there are 170,000 or so clones, around 80% of which are singletons. The length of the CDR3 is 16 residues. Germline CDR1 is LNHNV and CDR2 is YYDKDF (reference sequence). The V and J ends lost 1 base and 5 bases, in that order; junction bases with no gene match: 9. The sequenced sample was peripheral blood. This clonotype originated in a woman aged 55-70 years with acute or convalescent COVID-19. The rearrangement uses TRBV15 and TRBJ2-3; TRBD2 matches 7 bases. The CDR3 DNA sequence: TGTGCCACCAGCAGAGGCCGGGGAGGGGAGGGAGATACGCAGTATTTT. It encodes CATSRGRGGEGDTQYF.